The TCR beta chain under discussion was sequenced for a study of cytomegalovirus exposure and HLA in healthy donors. CDR3 size: 13 residues. V lost 8 bases, J lost 0 bases, and 3 bases stayed unmatched. Germline-derived CDR1 and CDR2 are MNHEY and SVGAGI. PCR involved 60 Vbeta and 13 Jbeta primers. Assay: immunoSEQ multiplex PCR; the TCRdb copy retains only in-frame clones and omits some. The data contain fewer than 250,000 clones, over 70% of them seen just once; the ten biggest clones take up 1.6%. The chain recombines TRBV6-5 with TRBJ2-7; TRBD1 aligns across 8 bases. Sequenced material: PBMCs. This TCR derives from a woman under 30 in good health and CMV-seronegative. CDR3 DNA: TGTGCCAGCTCTACAGGGGGCTCCTACGAGCAGTACTTC. Protein product: CASSTGGSYEQYF.